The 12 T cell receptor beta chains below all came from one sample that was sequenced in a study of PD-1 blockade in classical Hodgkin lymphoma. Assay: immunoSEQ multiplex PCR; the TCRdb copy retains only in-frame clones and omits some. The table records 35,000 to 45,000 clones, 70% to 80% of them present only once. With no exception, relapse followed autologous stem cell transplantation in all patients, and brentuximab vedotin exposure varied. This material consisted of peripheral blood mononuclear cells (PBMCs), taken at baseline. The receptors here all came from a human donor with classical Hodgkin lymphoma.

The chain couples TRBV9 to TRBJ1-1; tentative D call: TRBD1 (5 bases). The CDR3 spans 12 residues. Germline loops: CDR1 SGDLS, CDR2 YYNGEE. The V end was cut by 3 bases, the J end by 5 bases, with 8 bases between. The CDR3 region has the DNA TGTGCCAGCAGCGCAAGGGGTACTGAAGCTTTCTTT. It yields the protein CASSARGTEAFF.

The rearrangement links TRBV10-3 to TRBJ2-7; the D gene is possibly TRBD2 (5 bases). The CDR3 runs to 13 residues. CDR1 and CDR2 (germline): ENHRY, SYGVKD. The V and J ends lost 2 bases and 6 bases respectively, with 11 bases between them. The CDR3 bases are TGTGCCATCAGTGAGGCCCCGGGGATCGAGCAGTACTTC. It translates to CAISEAPGIEQYF.

The CDR3 reads CASSLWTGGNEQFF. For the CDR3, the DNA is TGTGCCAGCAGTTTATGGACAGGGGGCAATGAGCAGTTCTTC. The chain carries TRBV27 and TRBJ2-1; 10 nucleotides align to TRBD1. J lost 6 bases, V lost 1 base, and 0 bases had no gene match. The CDR3 has 14 residues. Germline-derived CDR1 and CDR2 are MNHEY and SMNVEV (reference sequence).

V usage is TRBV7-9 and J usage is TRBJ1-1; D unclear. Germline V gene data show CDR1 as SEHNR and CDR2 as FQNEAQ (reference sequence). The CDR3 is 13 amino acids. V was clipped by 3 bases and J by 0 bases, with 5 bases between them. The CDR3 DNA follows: TGTGCCAGCAGCTTTGCCTTGAACACTGAAGCTTTCTTT. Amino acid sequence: CASSFALNTEAFF.

CDR3 region: CASSLQGAGDQETQYF. CDR3 bases: TGCGCCAGCAGCTTACAGGGGGCAGGGGATCAAGAGACCCAGTACTTC. The chain uses TRBV5-1 and TRBJ2-5; 9 bases are a match to TRBD1. Germline CDR1 and CDR2: SGHRS and YFSETQ. V was pared by 2 bases and J by 2 bases, with 7 bases of the junction left unmatched. The CDR3 spans 16 residues.

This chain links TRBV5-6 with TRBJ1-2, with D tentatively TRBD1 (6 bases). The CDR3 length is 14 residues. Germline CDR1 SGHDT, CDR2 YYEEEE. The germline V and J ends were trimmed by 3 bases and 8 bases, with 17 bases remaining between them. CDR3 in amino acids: CASSSGAGSEGYTF. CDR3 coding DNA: TGTGCCAGCAGCTCGGGGGCAGGGTCTGAGGGCTACACCTTC.

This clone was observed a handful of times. The CDR3 region has the DNA TGTGCCAGCAGCTTCGCGGGAGGTTTCAGTGAGCAGTTCTTC. As protein: CASSFAGGFSEQFF. V is TRBV7-2 and J is TRBJ2-1, with 8 positions matching TRBD2. Germline CDR1 SGHTA, CDR2 FQGNSA. The CDR3 spans 14 residues. V lost 3 bases to trimming and J lost 9 bases; unmatched junction nucleotides: 7.

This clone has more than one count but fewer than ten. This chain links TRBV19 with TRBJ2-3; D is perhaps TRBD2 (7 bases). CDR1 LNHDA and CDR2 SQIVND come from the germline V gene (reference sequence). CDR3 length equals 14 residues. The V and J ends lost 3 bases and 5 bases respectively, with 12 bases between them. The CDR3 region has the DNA TGTGCCAGTAGTATGGAGAGGGGGGGAGATACGCAGTATTTT. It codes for CASSMERGGDTQYF.

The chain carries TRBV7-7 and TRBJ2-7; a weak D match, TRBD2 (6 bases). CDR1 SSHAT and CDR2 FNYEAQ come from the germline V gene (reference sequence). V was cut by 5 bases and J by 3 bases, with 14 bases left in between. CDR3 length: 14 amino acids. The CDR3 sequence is CASSPYGGNYEQYF. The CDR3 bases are TGTGCCAGCAGCCCGTACGGGGGTAACTACGAGCAGTACTTC.

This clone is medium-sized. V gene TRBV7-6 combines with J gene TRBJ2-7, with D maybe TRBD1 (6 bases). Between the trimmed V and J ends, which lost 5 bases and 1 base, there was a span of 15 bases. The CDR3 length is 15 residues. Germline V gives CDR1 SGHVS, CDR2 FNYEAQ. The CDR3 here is CASSQLMDSSYEQYF. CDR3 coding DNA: TGTGCCAGCAGCCAATTAATGGACAGTTCCTACGAGCAGTACTTC. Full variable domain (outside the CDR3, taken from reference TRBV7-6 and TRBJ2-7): GAGVSQSPRYKVTKRGQDVALRCDPISGHVSLYWYRQALGQGPEFLTYFNYEAQQDKSGLPNDRFSAERPEGSISTLTIQRTEQRDSAMYRCASSQLMDSSYEQYFGPGTRLTVT.

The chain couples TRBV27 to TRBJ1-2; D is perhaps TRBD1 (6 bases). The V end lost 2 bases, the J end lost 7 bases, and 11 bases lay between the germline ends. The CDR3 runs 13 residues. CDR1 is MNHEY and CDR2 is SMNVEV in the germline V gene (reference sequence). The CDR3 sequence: CASSLGGASGYTF. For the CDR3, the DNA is TGTGCCAGCAGTTTAGGGGGCGCAAGTGGCTACACCTTC.

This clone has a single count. The CDR3 region is CAWSAGTSGFSSYEQYF. CDR3 bases: TGTGCCTGGAGTGCTGGGACTAGCGGGTTCAGCTCCTACGAGCAGTACTTC. The chain couples TRBV30 to TRBJ2-7; 12 bases are a match to TRBD2. The CDR3 is made up of 17 amino acids. CDR1 and CDR2 (germline): GTSNPN, SVGIG (reference sequence). The J segment lost 0 bases and the V segment lost 1 base, leaving 7 bases of the junction unmatched.